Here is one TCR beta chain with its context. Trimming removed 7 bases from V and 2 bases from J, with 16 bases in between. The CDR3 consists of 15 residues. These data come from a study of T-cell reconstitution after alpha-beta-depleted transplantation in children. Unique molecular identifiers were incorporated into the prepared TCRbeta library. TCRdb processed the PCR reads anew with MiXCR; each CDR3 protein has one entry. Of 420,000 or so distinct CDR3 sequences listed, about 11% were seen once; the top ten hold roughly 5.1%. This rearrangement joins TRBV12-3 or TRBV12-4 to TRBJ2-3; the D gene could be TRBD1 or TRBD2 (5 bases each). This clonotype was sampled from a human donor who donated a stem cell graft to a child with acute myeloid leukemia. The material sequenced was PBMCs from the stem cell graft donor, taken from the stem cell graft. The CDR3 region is CASTHVRGPTDTQYF. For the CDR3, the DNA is TGTGCCAGCACCCATGTGAGGGGACCCACAGATACGCAGTATTTT.